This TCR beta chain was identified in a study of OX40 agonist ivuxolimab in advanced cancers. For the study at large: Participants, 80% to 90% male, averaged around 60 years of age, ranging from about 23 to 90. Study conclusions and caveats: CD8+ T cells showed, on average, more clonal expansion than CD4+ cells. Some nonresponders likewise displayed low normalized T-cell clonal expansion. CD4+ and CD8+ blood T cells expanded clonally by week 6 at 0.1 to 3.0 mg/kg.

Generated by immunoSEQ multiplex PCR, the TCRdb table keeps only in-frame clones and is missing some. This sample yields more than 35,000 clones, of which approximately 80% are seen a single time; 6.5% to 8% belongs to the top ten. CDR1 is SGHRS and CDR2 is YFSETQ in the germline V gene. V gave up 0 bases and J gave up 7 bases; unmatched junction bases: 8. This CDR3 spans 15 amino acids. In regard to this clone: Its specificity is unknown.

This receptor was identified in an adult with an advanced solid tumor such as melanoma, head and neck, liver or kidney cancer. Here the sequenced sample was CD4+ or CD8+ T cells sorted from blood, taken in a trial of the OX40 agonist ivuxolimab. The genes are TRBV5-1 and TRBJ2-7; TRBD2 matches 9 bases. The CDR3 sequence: CASSLGAGGPSEQYF. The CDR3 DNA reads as TGCGCCAGCAGCTTGGGTGCGGGAGGGCCGTCGGAGCAGTACTTC.